This T cell receptor beta chain came from a study of cytomegalovirus exposure and HLA in healthy donors. Study at large: Around 78 million unique TCR sequences came from HLA-typed donors in an early release.

General study results and limits: As a later analysis showed, several of the most significant clusters appeared to be linked to common viral pathogens. Being indistinguishable, some V segments were excluded, TRBV6-2 and TRBV6-3 among them.

Vbeta (60) and Jbeta (13) primers were used in the PCR. The protocol was immunoSEQ multiplex PCR, while the TCRdb copy is restricted to in-frame clones and leaves out a portion. This table holds about 87,000 clones. In the case of this clone: What it binds is not known.

The CDR3 loop spans 14 amino acids. Germline assignment: CDR1 LNHDA and CDR2 SQIVND (reference sequence). The V segment lost 8 bases and the J segment 5 bases; nucleotides outside the gene matches: 5. This receptor was obtained from a man aged 45 to 65 in good health and CMV-seropositive. Sequencing was performed on PBMCs. The gene calls are TRBV19 and TRBJ2-1; 11 bases fit TRBD2. In DNA, the CDR3 is TGTGCCAGTGCTACTAGCGGGAGAGACAATGAGCAGTTCTTC. This sequence encodes CASATSGRDNEQFF.